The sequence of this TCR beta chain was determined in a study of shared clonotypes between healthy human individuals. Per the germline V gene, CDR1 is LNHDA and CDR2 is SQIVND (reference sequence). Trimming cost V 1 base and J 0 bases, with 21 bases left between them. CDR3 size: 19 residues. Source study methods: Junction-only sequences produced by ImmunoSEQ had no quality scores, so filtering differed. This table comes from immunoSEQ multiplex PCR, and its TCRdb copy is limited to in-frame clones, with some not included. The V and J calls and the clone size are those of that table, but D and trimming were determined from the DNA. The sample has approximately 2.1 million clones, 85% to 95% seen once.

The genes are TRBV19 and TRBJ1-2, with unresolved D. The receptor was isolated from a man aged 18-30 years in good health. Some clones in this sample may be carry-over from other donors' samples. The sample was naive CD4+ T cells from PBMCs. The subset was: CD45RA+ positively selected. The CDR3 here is CASSIAHGWGKPTNYGYTF. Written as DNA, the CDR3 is TGTGCCAGTAGTATAGCCCACGGGTGGGGAAAACCAACTAACTATGGCTACACCTTC. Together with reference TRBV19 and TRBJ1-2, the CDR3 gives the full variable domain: DGGITQSPKYLFRKEGQNVTLSCEQNLNHDAMYWYRQDPGQGLRLIYYSQIVNDFQKGDIAEGYSVSREKKESFPLTVTSAQKNPTAFYLCASSIAHGWGKPTNYGYTFGSGTRLTVV.